The 13 T cell receptor beta chains given below trace back to one sample, sequenced in a study of blood T cell repertoires in COVID-19. TCRdb's table, derived via immunoSEQ multiplex PCR, lists solely in-frame clones and lacks some. This sample has approximately 140,000 clones, with roughly 90% found just once. The sequencing sample was made of peripheral blood. The receptors stem from a man aged 65 to 79 with active COVID-19.

V and J are TRBV28 and TRBJ1-1; 7 nucleotides match TRBD1. Germline V gives CDR1 MDHEN, CDR2 SYDVKM. The CDR3 spans 14 residues. V shed 4 bases and J 9 bases; nucleotides not matched to a gene: 11. The CDR3 loop reads CASSSRGRRIKAFF. CDR3 bases: TGTGCCAGCAGTTCTAGGGGGCGTAGGATCAAAGCTTTCTTT.

CDR3 sequence reads: CASSTTSFNNEQFF. The CDR3 bases are TGTGCCAGCTCCACCACTAGCTTCAACAATGAGCAGTTCTTC. The chain employs TRBV27 and TRBJ2-1; maybe TRBD2 (6 bases). The CDR3 is 14 amino acids. Germline assignment: CDR1 MNHEY and CDR2 SMNVEV (reference sequence). V shed 8 bases and J shed 5 bases, with 16 bases lying between them.

The gene calls are TRBV12-3 or TRBV12-4 and TRBJ2-3; D unresolved. V lost 5 bases, J lost 8 bases, and 11 bases lay in between. CDR3 length: 12 amino acids. The CDR3 DNA sequence: TGTGCCAGCAGTGGGCGTATCGGTACGCAGTATTTT. Its translation is CASSGRIGTQYF.

The V call is TRBV2, the J call TRBJ2-3, with no clear D. The CDR3 has 11 amino acids. Germline CDR1 reads SNHLY; CDR2 reads FYNNEI. V was clipped by 6 bases and J by 3 bases, with 4 bases between them. CDR3 amino acids: CASSSTDTQYF. In DNA, the CDR3 is TGTGCCAGCAGCTCTACAGATACGCAGTATTTT.

V gene TRBV2 combines with J gene TRBJ2-1, with 10 positions matching TRBD1. The length of the CDR3 is 15 residues. Germline CDR1 and CDR2: SNHLY and FYNNEI. J was trimmed by 6 bases and V by 3 bases; bases with no gene match: 5. This chain's CDR3 is CASSDRQGASNEQFF. Written as DNA, the CDR3 is TGTGCCAGCAGTGACCGACAGGGGGCGAGCAATGAGCAGTTCTTC.

The genes are TRBV3-1 (or the pseudogene TRBV3-2) and TRBJ1-3; D is uncertain. The CDR3 runs 13 residues. Trimming removed 3 bases from V and 3 bases from J, with 6 bases in between. CDR1 and CDR2 from the germline V gene are LGHDT and YNNKEL (reference sequence). CDR3 sequence: CASSQGGGNTIYF. CDR3 in DNA: TGTGCCAGCAGCCAGGGAGGTGGAAACACCATATATTTT.

The chain joins TRBV5-4 to TRBJ2-3; 9 positions agree with TRBD2. The germline CDR1 and CDR2 sequences are SGHNT and YYREEE (reference sequence). The CDR3 totals 17 residues. V shed 1 base and J 2 bases; nucleotides not matched to a gene: 8. CDR3 in amino acids: CASSLQRTSGSTDTQYF. In nucleotides, the CDR3 is TGTGCCAGCAGCTTGCAGCGAACTAGCGGGTCCACAGATACGCAGTATTTT.

The chain joins TRBV29-1 to TRBJ1-1, with D possibly matching TRBD1 (5 bases). Trimming shortened V by 4 bases and J by 7 bases, and 16 bases separated the two germline ends. The CDR3 sequence is 13 residues long. From germline, CDR1 is SQVTM and CDR2 ANQGSEA. The CDR3 loop reads CSVVRQERGEAFF. The CDR3 coding sequence is TGCAGCGTTGTAAGGCAGGAAAGGGGTGAAGCTTTCTTT.

V usage is TRBV29-1 and J usage is TRBJ2-1; D may be TRBD2 (5 bases). CDR1 and CDR2 from the germline V gene are SQVTM and ANQGSEA. The CDR3 extends over 14 amino acids. Trimming removed 4 bases at V and 2 bases at J, with 12 bases between. This CDR3 reads CSVVGLATYNEQFF. The CDR3 coding sequence is TGCAGCGTTGTAGGCCTAGCTACCTACAATGAGCAGTTCTTC.

V and J are TRBV12-3 or TRBV12-4 and TRBJ2-7, with TRBD2 as a possible D gene (5 bases). Deletions cut 8 bases from V and 5 bases from J, with 16 bases between. CDR3 size: 13 residues. The CDR3 sequence: CASQLELGNEQYF. The CDR3 DNA is TGTGCCAGCCAACTAGAACTTGGCAACGAGCAGTACTTC.

This chain joins TRBV19 and TRBJ1-5, with 7 nucleotides matching TRBD1. This CDR3 is 17 amino acids long. CDR1 LNHDA and CDR2 SQIVND come from the germline V gene (reference sequence). Unmatched junction bases numbered 12, after V lost 5 bases and J lost 2 bases. The CDR3 DNA reads TGTGCCAGTAGTTCCGGTTTACAGGGGCGCGGCAATCAGCCCCAGCATTTT. Translated, it gives CASSSGLQGRGNQPQHF.

This clone was seen only once. This sequence joins TRBV5-6 and TRBJ2-1; possible D gene TRBD2, 5 bases. The CDR3 is made up of 17 amino acids. Trimming took off 3 bases at V and 2 bases at J, with 18 bases between the two ends. Germline CDR1 SGHDT, CDR2 YYEEEE. The CDR3 loop reads CASSSGGRPITYNEQFF. CDR3 bases: TGTGCCAGCAGCTCCGGCGGGCGGCCTATAACCTACAATGAGCAGTTCTTC.

This clone was recorded only once. V usage is TRBV2 and J usage is TRBJ2-5; perhaps TRBD1 as D (6 bases). This CDR3 region has 12 residues. V dropped 5 bases and J dropped 6 bases, with 10 bases sitting between them. Germline CDR1 SNHLY, CDR2 FYNNEI. The CDR3 sequence: CASSPGEKTQYF. In DNA, the CDR3 is TGTGCCAGCAGTCCAGGGGAAAAGACCCAGTACTTC. Full variable domain (outside the CDR3, taken from reference TRBV2 and TRBJ2-5): EPEVTQTPSHQVTQMGQEVILRCVPISNHLYFYWYRQILGQKVEFLVSFYNNEISEKSEIFDDQFSVERPDGSNFTLKIRSTKLEDSAMYFCASSPGEKTQYFGPGTRLLVL.